This paragraph reports one T cell receptor (beta chain). The antigen is undetermined. The sample originates from a study of T cell repertoires in cytomegalovirus infection. Whole-study results and caveats: The response measured ex vivo was dominated by TCR beta clonotypes (HLA-C-restricted and CMV-specific).

The CDR3 is 15 amino acids. V shed 6 bases and J 7 bases; nucleotides not matched to a gene: 14. Germline V gene data show CDR1 as LNHDA and CDR2 as SQIVND (reference sequence). TCRdb re-analysed the reads in MiXCR, keeping a single row per CDR3 protein. The data show hundreds of thousands of distinct CDR3 sequences, approximately 42% seen once. This chain connects TRBV19 to TRBJ2-5; 7 positions agree with TRBD1. The sequences come from cultured PBMCs, collected from culture after CMV antigen stimulation. This clonotype was sampled from a human donor in good health (CMV status not recorded). Some clones in this sample may be carry-over from other donors' samples. CDR3 sequence reads: CASSPQGPQKGTQYF. In DNA form, the CDR3 reads TGTGCCAGTAGCCCACAGGGGCCCCAGAAGGGGACCCAGTACTTC.